Listed below are T cell receptor beta chains from one sample, sequenced in a study of Graves' ophthalmopathy and Graves' hyperthyroidism. TCRdb ran MiXCR on the multiplex PCR reads and lists one entry per CDR3 protein. The data contain about 180,000 distinct CDR3 sequences, roughly two fifths of them singletons. Source material: peripheral blood. The origin of the receptors is a woman between 40 and 50 years old with Graves' ophthalmopathy. The CDR3 runs from the conserved cysteine through the conserved F or W. A D gene is named only where the DNA matches it firmly. Size is omitted from some rows. Given values are once, few, many or a class for expanded clones.

CDR3 DNA	CDR3 protein	V gene	J gene	D gene	clone size
TGTGCCAGCGCTAGACAGGGCGGTACCGGGGAGCTGTTTTTT	CASARQGGTGELFF	TRBV3-1	TRBJ2-2	TRBD1	many
TGTGCCAGCACCATATTACAGGGGGACCTTAGCAATCAGCCCCAGCATTTT	CASTILQGDLSNQPQHF	TRBV28	TRBJ1-5	TRBD1	many
TGTGCCAGCAGCCCAACGACAGGGGCCTACGAGCAGTACTTC	CASSPTTGAYEQYF	TRBV28	TRBJ2-7	TRBD1	few
TGTGCCAGCAGTTTAGACCATCAAGAGACCCAGTACTTC	CASSLDHQETQYF	TRBV12-3/TRBV12-4	TRBJ2-5	NA	NA
TGTGCCAGCAGCTTAGAGGCCATCTCCTCTGGAAACACCATATATTTT	CASSLEAISSGNTIYF	TRBV11-2	TRBJ1-3	NA	many
TGTGCCAGCAGTTTGGGACCGGGACCCAGGTTCTTGCATTTT	CASSLGPGPRFLHF	TRBV12-3/TRBV12-4	TRBJ1-5	NA	NA
TGTGCCTGCCAATCGACGACAGGGGATCATGGCTACACCTTC	CACQSTTGDHGYTF	TRBV30	TRBJ1-2	TRBD1	NA
TGCAGCGTTTCCGGGACTAGTTCCACCGGGGAGCTGGTTTTT	CSVSGTSSTGELVF	TRBV29-1	TRBJ2-2	TRBD2	many
TGTGCCAGCAGTTCCAACGGGATGGGGGTAGGTCAGCCCCAGCATTTT	CASSSNGMGVGQPQHF	TRBV28	TRBJ1-5	NA	many
TGTGCCACCAGCAGTCTCCAGAACACTGAAGCTTTCTTT	CATSSLQNTEAFF	TRBV15	TRBJ1-1	NA	NA
TGTGCCAGCATAGGACTGGGCCAAGAGACCCAGTACTTC	CASIGLGQETQYF	TRBV2	TRBJ2-5	NA	many
TGTGCCAGCAGTTCCCAGCCTTACTACGAGCAGTACTTC	CASSSQPYYEQYF	TRBV6-5	TRBJ2-7	NA	NA
TGCAGTGCTGGTCTAGCGGGGGGAATACAAGAGACCCAGTACTTC	CSAGLAGGIQETQYF	TRBV20-1	TRBJ2-5	TRBD2	once
TGTGCCAGCAGCCAAGCAACACCGAACTATGGCTACACCTTC	CASSQATPNYGYTF	TRBV3-1	TRBJ1-2	NA	many
TGTGCCAGCAGTAGACGGACAGGGCTATCTTGGGGCTACGAGCAGTACTTC	CASSRRTGLSWGYEQYF	TRBV6-4	TRBJ2-7	TRBD1	NA
TGTGCCAGCAGCCGTAATACGGATCAGCCCCAGCATTTT	CASSRNTDQPQHF	TRBV6-2/TRBV6-3	TRBJ1-5	NA	NA
TGTGCCAGCAAAATTGGACAGGGGGCCTACTACTATGGCTACACCTTC	CASKIGQGAYYYGYTF	TRBV6-1	TRBJ1-2	TRBD1	many
TGTGCCATCAGTGAGCAGGTTGACGGGTACGGCTACACCTTC	CAISEQVDGYGYTF	TRBV10-3	TRBJ1-2	NA	many
TGTGCCAGCAGCTCTGGGACTCCTCCGGAGACCCAGTACTTC	CASSSGTPPETQYF	TRBV7-3	TRBJ2-5	NA	many
TGTGCCAGCAGTGGCCTGGACAGGGGAGGCGGCTACACCTTC	CASSGLDRGGGYTF	TRBV6-1	TRBJ1-2	TRBD1	once
TGTGCCAGCAGCTTAACGGGACAGAGCTCCTACGAGCAGTACTTC	CASSLTGQSSYEQYF	TRBV7-9	TRBJ2-7	TRBD1	many
TGTGCCAGCAGACGGGACAGCTATTCACCCCTCCACTTT	CASRRDSYSPLHF	TRBV2	TRBJ1-6	TRBD1	NA
TGCAGTGCTAGAGATTCGAGACAATCTAGCACTGAAGCTTTCTTT	CSARDSRQSSTEAFF	TRBV20-1	TRBJ1-1	NA	many
TGTGCCAGCAGTTTGGGCGCCAGCTCCTATAATTCACCCCTCCACTTT	CASSLGASSYNSPLHF	TRBV12-3/TRBV12-4	TRBJ1-6	NA	many
TGTGCCAGCAGTTTGATCCACTGGCAGGGCCGTAACTATGGCTGCACCTTC	CASSLIHWQGRNYGCTF	TRBV27	TRBJ1-2	NA	many
TGTGCCAGCAGAGGGAACGAGCAGTACTTC	CASRGNEQYF	TRBV27	TRBJ2-7	NA	many
TGCGCCAGCAGCTTGTTAGGTGGACTAGCGGGGACCTACGAGCAGTACTTC	CASSLLGGLAGTYEQYF	TRBV5-1	TRBJ2-7	TRBD2	many
TGTGCCAGCAGTTCCCAACCCTGGCTAGCGGGGGAACCGGATACGCAGTATTTT	CASSSQPWLAGEPDTQYF	TRBV6-2/TRBV6-3	TRBJ2-3	TRBD2	many
TGTGCCAGCAGTGAAACTGGGGTGCGGACCGGGGAGCTGTTTTTT	CASSETGVRTGELFF	TRBV6-1	TRBJ2-2	NA	NA
TGTGCCAGCAGTAACGGACTAAGCCATGTTGGCTACACCTTC	CASSNGLSHVGYTF	TRBV12-3/TRBV12-4	TRBJ1-2	NA	NA
TGCAGCGTTGCGGGGACGTCTGGAAACACCATATATTTT	CSVAGTSGNTIYF	TRBV29-1	TRBJ1-3	NA	many
TGTGCCAGCAGTTCCGGACAGGCTATCTCCTACGAGCAGTACTTC	CASSSGQAISYEQYF	TRBV6-2/TRBV6-3	TRBJ2-7	TRBD1	NA
TGTGCCAGCAGTGATTTGGCTAGCGGAAAAGAGACCCAGTACTTC	CASSDLASGKETQYF	TRBV6-1	TRBJ2-5	TRBD2	NA
TGTGCCAGCAGTTTGGGACTAGGACAAGAGACCCAGTACTTC	CASSLGLGQETQYF	TRBV12-3/TRBV12-4	TRBJ2-5	TRBD2	NA
TGTGCCAGCAGTGGACAGGGGCCCGAGGGCTATGGCTACACCTTC	CASSGQGPEGYGYTF	TRBV28	TRBJ1-2	TRBD1	NA
TGCAGTGCTAGAGTCTTAGAAGGGCCGCGGGGCTACACCTTC	CSARVLEGPRGYTF	TRBV20-1	TRBJ1-2	NA	NA
TGTGCCACCAGTGACGGTTCTGTGAACACTGAAGCTTTCTTT	CATSDGSVNTEAFF	TRBV24-1	TRBJ1-1	NA	NA
TGTGCCAGCAGTTCCCTCCAGGAGTCGCAAGCTTTCTTT	CASSSLQESQAFF	TRBV6-2/TRBV6-3	TRBJ1-1	NA	many
TGTGCCAGCAGTTTAGTGAGCGATCAGCCCCAGCATTTT	CASSLVSDQPQHF	TRBV27	TRBJ1-5	NA	NA
TGTGCCAGCAGTTTAACCGGGACTAGCGGAACCTACGAGCAGTACTTC	CASSLTGTSGTYEQYF	TRBV28	TRBJ2-7	TRBD2	once
TGTGCCGCCCAGTCGGGGGCGAAGATGAACACTGAAGCTTTCTTT	CAAQSGAKMNTEAFF	TRBV6-2/TRBV6-3	TRBJ1-1	NA	few
TGTGCCAGTAGTACGCAGACTAGCGGCCCCTACGAGCAGTACTTC	CASSTQTSGPYEQYF	TRBV19	TRBJ2-7	TRBD2	many
TGTGCCTGGACTCCCCCCGGGATAGGCCAGATTCAGTACTTC	CAWTPPGIGQIQYF	TRBV30	TRBJ2-4	NA	many
TGTGCCAGCAGTGAACATACAGGTATACAGCCCCAGCATTTT	CASSEHTGIQPQHF	TRBV6-1	TRBJ1-5	NA	NA
TGTGCCAGCAGCGTCCTTCAGGACACCGGGGAGCTGTTTTTT	CASSVLQDTGELFF	TRBV28	TRBJ2-2	NA	NA
TGTGCCAGCAGCCCTGGGAGGGGGCACGCTTTCTTT	CASSPGRGHAFF	TRBV11-3	TRBJ1-1	TRBD1	many
TGCAGTGCAGACGAACAGGGGAGCTACGAGCAGTACTTC	CSADEQGSYEQYF	TRBV20-1	TRBJ2-7	TRBD1	NA
TGTGCCAGCTGGCCGGGACTAGAATACCCCGGGGAGCTGTTTTTT	CASWPGLEYPGELFF	TRBV2	TRBJ2-2	TRBD2	many
TGTGCCAGCAGTGCTTCCGGGACCCTGGGGGAGACCCAGTACTTC	CASSASGTLGETQYF	TRBV6-1	TRBJ2-5	NA	many
TGCGCCAGCAGCCCCCGGACAGGGGGCTTGTACGAGCAGTACTTC	CASSPRTGGLYEQYF	TRBV4-1	TRBJ2-7	TRBD1	many
TGTGCCAGTAGTATAGCGGGATGGCAGCCCCAGCATTTT	CASSIAGWQPQHF	TRBV19	TRBJ1-5	NA	NA